This record concerns one T cell receptor beta chain sequence. The data were taken from a study of blood T cell repertoires in COVID-19. At the level of the study: The cDNA or gDNA used as material had been derived from T cells, B-cell-depleted T cells, or PBMCs.

In the original workflow: The assay estimated nucleated cells by amplifying reference gene primers. TCRdb's copy holds only in-frame clones and misses some; the assay was immunoSEQ multiplex PCR. Clone size and the V and J calls come from that table; the DNA yielded D and trimming. The repertoire holds a few hundred thousand clones, with roughly 80% as singletons. With 5 bases removed from V and 3 bases from J, the gap between germline ends came to 8 bases. Germline V gives CDR1 SGHDT, CDR2 YYEEEE. The CDR3 extends over 12 amino acids. The sequence came from a woman aged 25 to 39 who had recovered from COVID-19. The chain links TRBV5-6 to TRBJ1-1; no firm D call. The specimen sequenced was peripheral blood. CDR3 sequence: CASRTRYTEAFF. CDR3 coding DNA: TGTGCCAGCAGGACACGTTACACTGAAGCTTTCTTT.